This TCR beta chain emerged from a study of blood T cell repertoires in COVID-19. For the study at large: COVID-19 samples, acute and convalescent, were from the United States, Italy and Spain. From T cells, B-cell-depleted T cells, or PBMCs came the material, which was cDNA or gDNA.

Authors' data handling: Estimates of nucleated cell counts were drawn from the amplification of reference gene primers. Libraries were prepared by immunoSEQ multiplex PCR; TCRdb keeps only in-frame clonotypes and omits some of them. The V and J calls and clone size were taken over from that table, and D and trimming were inferred from the DNA. The sample shows tens of thousands of clones, 91% of them seen only once. CDR1 and CDR2 (germline): KGHSH, LQKENI. V shed 3 bases and J shed 0 bases, with 9 bases lying between them. The CDR3 spans 15 residues. V is TRBV18 and J is TRBJ2-1; no reliable D call. The TCR originated in a woman aged 50 to 60 in a cohort sampled during active COVID-19. The sequenced sample was peripheral blood. The DNA for the CDR3 is TGTGCCAGCTCACCGGGCTCGCCCTCCTACAATGAGCAGTTCTTC. Protein: CASSPGSPSYNEQFF.